This TCR beta chain was profiled in a study of blood T cell repertoires in COVID-19. Produced via immunoSEQ multiplex PCR; TCRdb's table is partial and in-frame only. This table has roughly 330,000 clones, around 87% appearing once. The recovered donors of Cohort 3 showed two negative PCRs, clearance, or symptom resolution. CDR3 length: 14 residues. With 0 bases removed from V and 10 bases from J, the gap between germline ends came to 15 bases. In germline, CDR1 is PRHDT, CDR2 FYEKMQ (reference sequence). This receptor was obtained from a woman aged 30 to 39 who had recovered from COVID-19. Material: PBMCs or T cells enriched from blood (not recorded which). V usage is TRBV13 and J usage is TRBJ1-2, with D hard to call. CDR3 residues: CASSLGRLSGYYTF. CDR3 coding DNA: TGTGCCAGCAGCTTAGGACGTCTCTCGGGTTACTACACCTTC.